The subject of this entry is one TCR beta chain. These data are taken from a study of blood T cell repertoires in COVID-19. The length of the CDR3 is 14 residues. The V gene's germline CDR1 is MNHEY and CDR2 SVGEGT. Trimming at V came to 6 bases and at J to 8 bases, leaving 7 bases not matched to a gene. Clones were read by immunoSEQ multiplex PCR, and TCRdb kept only the in-frame ones, dropping some. The sample records roughly 190,000 clones, 87% being singletons. Sequenced material: PBMCs or T cells enriched from blood (not recorded which). The rearrangement joins TRBV6-2 or TRBV6-3 to TRBJ2-5, with 12 positions matching TRBD2. This receptor was taken from a woman in her 30s who had recovered from COVID-19. As DNA, the CDR3 is TGTGCCAGCAGCTGGAGGACTAGCGGGACTACCCAGTACTTC. Its translation is CASSWRTSGTTQYF.